These 29 T cell receptor beta chains share one sample of origin, sequenced in a study of T cells in women clearing cervical HPV infection. The table came from immunoSEQ multiplex PCR; TCRdb's copy has only in-frame clones and leaves some out. The table lists about 30,000 clones, with under 4% in the top ten. What was sequenced was blood buffy coat. The receptors originated from a woman aged 18 to 75 with a cervical HPV16 infection that either progressed to CIN3+ or cleared (not recorded which).

Regarding this clone: The read halts 3 residues ahead of the CDR3 end, with the missing end drawn from the germline J gene. This chain joins TRBV6-2 or TRBV6-3 and TRBJ2-5, with TRBD1 as a possible D gene (6 bases). V lost 4 bases to trimming and J lost 7 bases, with 13 bases between them. This CDR3 has 13 residues. Germline V gives CDR1 MNHEY, CDR2 SVGEGT. Partial CDR3 DNA: TGTGCCAGCAGTTGGAAGGGACAAACGACC. It encodes CASSWKGQTT. In full, the CDR3 reads CASSWKGQTTQYF.

As to this clone: The CDR3 end falls 3 residues outside the read, so it is completed with the germline J gene. The chain is built from TRBV7-2 and TRBJ1-5; 9 positions agree with TRBD1. The CDR3 has 14 amino acids. Germline V gene sequence: CDR1 SGHTA, CDR2 FQGNSA. V lost 5 bases, J lost 4 bases, and 3 bases stayed unmatched. This CDR3 is CASSQDRGNQPQHF. The sequenced part of the CDR3 DNA is TGTGCCAGCAGCCAGGACAGGGGTAATCAGCCC.

A remark on this clone: The read halts 3 residues ahead of the CDR3 end, with the missing end drawn from the germline J gene. This sequence joins TRBV12-3 or TRBV12-4 and TRBJ2-2; tentatively, D is TRBD1 (5 bases). Between the trimmed V and J ends, which lost 7 bases and 0 bases, there was a span of 9 bases. The CDR3 covers 14 residues. The CDR3 sequence: CASKYRTNTGELFF. The DNA read from the CDR3 is TGTGCCAGCAAATACAGGACGAACACCGGGGAG.

In regard to this clone: The observed sequence ends 3 residues before the CDR3 terminus, with the missing tail filled in from the germline J gene. The genes are TRBV10-3 and TRBJ2-3; 9 bases fit TRBD2. Per the germline V gene, CDR1 is ENHRY and CDR2 is SYGVKD. The CDR3 has 15 residues. CDR3 region: CAISLTSGNQETQYF. Incomplete CDR3 DNA: TGTGCCATCAGTCTGACTAGCGGAAACCAAGAGACG.

With regard to this clone: The read gets to within 3 residues of the CDR3 end, and the germline J gene fills in the rest. V is TRBV2 and J is TRBJ1-5; D call uncertain. Germline V gene data show CDR1 as SNHLY and CDR2 as FYNNEI. V shed 4 bases and J shed 1 base, with 14 bases lying between them. The CDR3 loop spans 16 amino acids. The covered CDR3 bases are TGTGCCAGCAGTGGTCCCCGGCGGCCGAGCAATCAGCCC. As protein: CASSGPRRPSNQP. The full CDR3 sequence reads CASSGPRRPSNQPQHF.

Concerning this clone: The observed sequence ends 3 residues before the CDR3 terminus, with the missing tail filled in from the germline J gene. V gene TRBV10-3 combines with J gene TRBJ2-1; 8 nucleotides agree with TRBD2. The CDR3 length is 16 residues. J was trimmed by 9 bases and V by 5 bases; bases with no gene match: 15. CDR1 and CDR2 (germline): ENHRY, SYGVKD. The CDR3 loop is CAISQSERELYREQFF. The sequenced CDR3 bases are TGTGCCATCAGTCAATCTGAGCGGGAGCTTTACCGTGAG.

CDR3 DNA, as far as it was read: TGTGCCAGCAGTGGGGACAGGGGGCGA. Translating gives CASSGDRGR. From start to end, the CDR3 is CASSGDRGRAFF. The chain links TRBV2 to TRBJ1-1; TRBD1 aligns across 12 bases. The sequence runs out 3 residues before the end of the CDR3; the remainder is reconstructed from the germline J gene. The CDR3 extends over 12 amino acids. Germline lookup yields CDR1 SNHLY and CDR2 FYNNEI. The entire variable domain, with the rest obtained from reference TRBV2 and TRBJ1-1, is as follows: EPEVTQTPSHQVTQMGQEVILRCVPISNHLYFYWYRQILGQKVEFLVSFYNNEISEKSEIFDDQFSVERPDGSNFTLKIRSTKLEDSAMYFCASSGDRGRAFFGQGTRLTVV.

About this clone: The read finishes 3 residues shy of the CDR3 end, and the germline J gene is used to complete it. This rearrangement joins TRBV20-1 to TRBJ2-5, with 9 bases that match TRBD1. The germline V gene has CDR1 DFQATT and CDR2 SNEGSKA (reference sequence). With V trimmed by 3 bases and J by 7 bases, 3 bases remained unmatched. The CDR3 loop spans 12 amino acids. The CDR3 loop is CSARGQGGTQYF. The DNA read from the CDR3 is TGCAGTGCTAGGGGACAGGGCGGGACC.

About this clone itself: The read comes to an end 3 residues before the CDR3 does, leaving the germline J gene to fill in the end. This chain joins TRBV19 and TRBJ2-5, with 8 bases matching TRBD1. This CDR3 is built from 14 residues. Germline CDR1 is LNHDA and CDR2 is SQIVND (reference sequence). The V gene end was trimmed by 5 bases and the J gene end by 4 bases; junction bases not matched to a gene: 6. The sequenced part of the CDR3 DNA is TGTGCCAGTAGTTCCCGGACAGGGATAGAGACC. It encodes CASSSRTGIET. The entire CDR3 is CASSSRTGIETQYF.

With regard to this clone: Read sequence stops 3 residues before the CDR3 end, and the germline J gene provides the missing end. V usage is TRBV28 and J usage is TRBJ2-1; 8 nucleotides match TRBD2. With 2 bases clipped from V and 8 bases from J, the junction kept 11 bases outside the gene matches. The CDR3 is made up of 16 amino acids. From germline, CDR1 is MDHEN and CDR2 SYDVKM. Partial CDR3 DNA: TGTGCCAGCAGTTTACGAGCGGGAGTTCGAGCCTATGAG. Residues: CASSLRAGVRAYE. The CDR3 in its entirety is CASSLRAGVRAYEQFF. The complete variable domain, with remaining parts taken from reference TRBV28 and TRBJ2-1, reads DVKVTQSSRYLVKRTGEKVFLECVQDMDHENMFWYRQDPGLGLRLIYFSYDVKMKEKGDIPEGYSVSREKKERFSLILESASTNQTSMYLCASSLRAGVRAYEQFFGPGTRLTVL.

On this clone itself: The sequence runs out 3 residues before the end of the CDR3; the remainder is reconstructed from the germline J gene. The chain is built from TRBV10-3 and TRBJ1-2, with TRBD1 matching over 7 bases. The germline V gene has CDR1 ENHRY and CDR2 SYGVKD. Trimming at V came to 7 bases and at J to 6 bases, leaving 2 bases not matched to a gene. The CDR3 spans 11 residues. The CDR3 bases that were read are TGTGCCATCAAACAGGGGAATGGC. The encoded protein is CAIKQGNG. In full, the CDR3 reads CAIKQGNGYTF.

Details on this clone: Read sequence stops 3 residues before the CDR3 end, and the germline J gene provides the missing end. The rearrangement links TRBV5-5 to TRBJ1-2; D may be TRBD1 (5 bases). There are 15 residues in the CDR3. Per the germline V gene, CDR1 is SGHKS and CDR2 is YYEKEE (reference sequence). CDR3: CASSLDGTSTDTYTF. The CDR3 bases that were read are TGTGCCAGCAGCTTGGACGGGACTAGCACAGATACC.

For this clone: With the read ending 3 residues before the CDR3 end, the germline J gene is used to fill in that end. The rearrangement uses TRBV29-1 and TRBJ1-2, with D unresolved. Germline V lookup: CDR1 SQVTM, CDR2 ANQGSEA. The CDR3 runs to 14 residues. The CDR3 is CSVHTSRSSYDYTF. The part of the CDR3 DNA that was read is TGCAGCGTTCATACGTCAAGAAGCTCCTACGAC.

As for this clone: The CDR3 is cut off 3 residues early in the read; its end comes from the germline J gene. The chain recombines TRBV5-6 with TRBJ1-1, with 7 positions matching TRBD1. The CDR3 spans 13 residues. With 4 bases clipped from V and 6 bases from J, the junction kept 6 bases outside the gene matches. Germline V gene sequence: CDR1 SGHDT, CDR2 YYEEEE. CDR3 region: CASSRRTGPEAFF. The sequenced CDR3 bases are TGTGCCAGCAGCCGACGGACAGGCCCTGAA.

As for this clone: Coverage ceases 3 residues before the CDR3 finishes, and the germline J gene fills in the end. This chain links TRBV5-1 with TRBJ2-1, with 8 positions matching TRBD2. The V segment lost 2 bases and the J segment 7 bases; nucleotides outside the gene matches: 5. Germline CDR1 SGHRS, CDR2 YFSETQ. The CDR3 runs to 14 residues. This chain's CDR3 is CASSFEREKNEQFF. CDR3 bases read: TGCGCCAGCAGCTTCGAGCGGGAGAAAAATGAG.

With regard to this clone: The CDR3 end is not reached by the read, which stops 3 residues before it; the germline J gene fills it in. This chain joins TRBV2 and TRBJ2-1; the match to TRBD1 covers 7 bases. The V gene's germline CDR1 is SNHLY and CDR2 FYNNEI. The V segment lost 5 bases and the J segment 7 bases; nucleotides outside the gene matches: 5. The CDR3 totals 13 residues. The DNA read from the CDR3 is TGTGCCAGCAGTAAACAGGGGCTTAATGAG. Amino acid sequence: CASSKQGLNE. The full-length CDR3 reads as CASSKQGLNEQFF.

For this clone: The read halts 3 residues ahead of the CDR3 end, with the missing end drawn from the germline J gene. This CDR3 is also generated by other DNA sequences in the sample. This chain joins TRBV20-1 and TRBJ1-1; 7 bases are a match to TRBD1. Per germline, CDR1 DFQATT and CDR2 SNEGSKA (reference sequence). The V gene end was trimmed by 6 bases and the J gene end by 4 bases; junction bases not matched to a gene: 11. The CDR3 is 14 residues long. The CDR3 reads CSARQGLRSTEAFF. Partial CDR3 DNA: TGCAGTGCCAGACAGGGTCTCAGGTCCACTGAA.

Note on this clone: The read gets to within 3 residues of the CDR3 end, and the germline J gene fills in the rest. The rearrangement uses TRBV2 and TRBJ2-7; 8 bases match TRBD1. The CDR3 runs 13 residues. The V gene end was trimmed by 8 bases and the J gene end by 5 bases; junction bases not matched to a gene: 8. Germline V gene data show CDR1 as SNHLY and CDR2 as FYNNEI. The CDR3: CASSAGGLDEQYF. Incomplete CDR3 DNA: TGTGCCAGCTCAGCAGGGGGCCTGGACGAG.

Details on this clone: Read sequence stops 3 residues before the CDR3 end, and the germline J gene provides the missing end. The gene calls are TRBV5-6 and TRBJ1-2; 9 nucleotides match TRBD1. Germline V CDR1 and CDR2: SGHDT, YYEEEE. CDR3 length: 14 residues. The sequenced CDR3 bases are TGTGCCAGCAGCACGGGACAGGGTAAGAAGACC. Translating it yields CASSTGQGKKT. In full, the CDR3 reads CASSTGQGKKTYTF.

To note about this clone: Read sequence stops 3 residues before the CDR3 end, and the germline J gene provides the missing end. V usage is TRBV7-2 and J usage is TRBJ2-7, with D possibly TRBD2 on 5 matching bases. The ends were cut back, 1 base at V and 2 bases at J, with 9 bases in the middle. This CDR3 spans 14 amino acids. Germline lookup yields CDR1 SGHTA and CDR2 FQGNSA. The CDR3 here is CASSLGRVTYEQYF. The CDR3 bases that were read are TGTGCCAGCAGCTTAGGGCGGGTAACCTACGAG.

For this clone: The CDR3 extends 3 residues past the end of the read, so its final part is completed from the germline J gene. The V and J genes are TRBV7-8 and TRBJ1-1; 8 nucleotides align to TRBD1. V lost 5 bases to trimming and J lost 4 bases; unmatched junction nucleotides: 6. CDR3 length equals 14 residues. Germline V gene data show CDR1 as SGHVS and CDR2 as FQNEAQ. CDR3 residues: CASSQTTGGTEAFF. CDR3 DNA (partial): TGTGCCAGCAGCCAGACAACAGGGGGCACTGAA. Complete variable domain (other parts from reference TRBV7-8 and TRBJ1-1): GAGVSQSPRYKVAKRGQDVALRCDPISGHVSLFWYQQALGQGPEFLTYFQNEAQLDKSGLPSDRFFAERPEGSVSTLKIQRTQQEDSAVYLCASSQTTGGTEAFFGQGTRLTVV.

This clone counts as medium-sized by frequency. From the germline J gene comes the end of the CDR3, since the read stops 3 residues before it. The rearrangement joins TRBV6-4 to TRBJ2-1, with 8 bases that match TRBD2. In germline, CDR1 is MRHNA, CDR2 SNTAGT. V lost 2 bases and J lost 7; bases outside the gene matches: 4. The CDR3 runs 14 residues. CDR3 in amino acids: CASSDGVAGNEQFF. The DNA read from the CDR3 is TGTGCCAGCAGTGACGGGGTAGCGGGAAATGAG.

To note about this clone: The read stops 3 residues short of the end of the CDR3; the missing end is completed from the germline J gene. This chain links TRBV5-1 with TRBJ2-7; D perhaps matches TRBD1 (7 bases). Between the trimmed V and J ends, which lost 6 bases and 6 bases, there was a span of 19 bases. CDR1 SGHRS and CDR2 YFSETQ come from the germline V gene. This CDR3 spans 14 amino acids. CDR3 protein: CASMGGQGEAEQYF. The sequenced part of the CDR3 DNA is TGCGCCAGCATGGGGGGCCAGGGGGAAGCCGAG.

About this clone: From the germline J gene comes the end of the CDR3, since the read stops 3 residues before it. The chain employs TRBV2 and TRBJ1-1; possibly TRBD1 for D (5 bases). The germline V gene has CDR1 SNHLY and CDR2 FYNNEI. Trimming stripped 3 bases from V and 5 bases from J, with 13 bases between. This CDR3 has 14 residues. The CDR3 is CASSEQSRGTEAFF. Partial CDR3 DNA: TGTGCCAGCAGTGAGCAATCCCGGGGGACTGAA.

On this clone itself: The read comes to an end 3 residues before the CDR3 does, leaving the germline J gene to fill in the end. The gene calls are TRBV7-9 and TRBJ2-1; 10 bases are shared with TRBD1. V gave up 5 bases and J gave up 7 bases; unmatched junction bases: 5. The CDR3 has 14 residues. The germline V gene has CDR1 SEHNR and CDR2 FQNEAQ (reference sequence). CDR3 sequence reads: CASSTWDRGNEQFF. Partial CDR3 DNA: TGTGCCAGCAGCACCTGGGACAGGGGAAATGAG.

On this clone: The CDR3 end falls 3 residues outside the read, so it is completed with the germline J gene. This chain links TRBV6-1 with TRBJ2-1; D gene uncertain. The CDR3 length is 15 residues. Trimming removed 1 base at V and 3 bases at J, with 10 bases between. CDR1 and CDR2 (germline): MNHNS, SASEGT. The sequenced part of the CDR3 DNA is TGTGCCAGCAGTGAAGTCCCCAAGCGCTACAATGAG. Translated, it gives CASSEVPKRYNE. The CDR3 in its entirety is CASSEVPKRYNEQFF.

A word on this clone: The DNA ends 3 residues before the CDR3 does, and the rest of the CDR3 is filled in from the germline J gene. This chain links TRBV14 with TRBJ2-7, with TRBD2 identical over 13 bases. V was pared by 5 bases and J by 6 bases, with 7 bases of the junction left unmatched. The germline V gene has CDR1 SGHDN and CDR2 FVKESK. The CDR3 contains 15 residues. Incomplete CDR3 DNA: TGTGCCAGCAGCGCGGGACTAGCGGGACGTGGCGAG. Its translation is CASSAGLAGRGE. Given in full, the CDR3 is CASSAGLAGRGEQYF.

About this clone: The CDR3 end lies 3 residues beyond the end of the read and is filled in from the germline J gene. The chain uses TRBV5-1 and TRBJ2-1, with 10 bases matching TRBD2. Unmatched junction bases numbered 6, after V lost 0 bases and J lost 9 bases. Germline V CDR1 and CDR2: SGHRS, YFSETQ. The CDR3 is 15 amino acids. CDR3 DNA (partial): TGCGCCAGCAGCTTGGTCCTAGCGGGAGCGGGTGAG. Residues: CASSLVLAGAGE. The entire CDR3 is CASSLVLAGAGEQFF.

On this clone: The CDR3 goes on 3 residues after the read ends, and that part is filled in from the germline J gene. The chain couples TRBV5-8 to TRBJ2-7; possible D gene TRBD1, 6 bases. Germline V gives CDR1 SGHTS, CDR2 YDEGEE. This CDR3 has 15 amino acids. V gave up 3 bases and J gave up 0 bases, with 13 bases separating them. CDR3 DNA, as far as it was read: TGTGCCAGCAGCTCCTACAGGGTTAGCTCCTACGAG. Translating gives CASSSYRVSSYE. The entire CDR3 is CASSSYRVSSYEQYF.